The entry below gives a single TCR beta chain sequence along with its context. Germline V CDR1 and CDR2: SGHAT, FQNNGV. This CDR3 comprises 14 residues. Trimming left V 8 bases short and J 8 bases short, with 19 bases between. This record belongs to a study of tumor and adjacent non-tumor tissue in lung cancer. No cell sorting was done before RNA was extracted from the tissue. TCRbeta libraries were built with three rounds of nested PCR, modified from ARM-PCR. Via MiXCR, TCRdb re-called the multiplex PCR reads, giving one row per CDR3 protein. The sample comprises more than 85,000 distinct CDR3 sequences, about 87% of which are singletons, and roughly 20% rests with the top ten.

The sequence derives from a man aged 65 to 79 with non-small cell lung cancer. The specimen was lung tumor tissue. V gene TRBV11-2 combines with J gene TRBJ2-1, with TRBD1 as a possible D gene (5 bases). CDR3 region: CASGSARQYYEQFF. Written as DNA, the CDR3 is TGTGCCAGCGGTTCAGCGAGACAGTACTATGAGCAGTTCTTC.